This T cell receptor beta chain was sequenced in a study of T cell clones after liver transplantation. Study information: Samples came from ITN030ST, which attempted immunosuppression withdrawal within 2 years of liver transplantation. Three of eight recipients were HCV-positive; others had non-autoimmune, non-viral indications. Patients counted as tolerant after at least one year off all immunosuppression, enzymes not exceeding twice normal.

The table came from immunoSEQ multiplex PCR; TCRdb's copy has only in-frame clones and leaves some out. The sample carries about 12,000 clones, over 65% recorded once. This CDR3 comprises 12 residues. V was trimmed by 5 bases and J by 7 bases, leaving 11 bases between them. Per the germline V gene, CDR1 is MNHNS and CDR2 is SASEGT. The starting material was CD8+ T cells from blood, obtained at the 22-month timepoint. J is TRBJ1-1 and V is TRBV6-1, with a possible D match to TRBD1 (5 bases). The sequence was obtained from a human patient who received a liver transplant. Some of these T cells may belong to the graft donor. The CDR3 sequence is CASSWGPDEAFF. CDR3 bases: TGTGCCAGCAGTTGGGGACCAGATGAAGCTTTCTTT.